The 26 T cell receptor beta chains given below trace back to one sample, sequenced in a study of blood T cells in healthy people across ages (dated by TCRdb to the mid-2010s). Library creation used 5' RACE. The reads were generated on an Illumina HiSeq 2500. A second PCR of about 7 to 12 cycles was run with a J-beta primer mix and a sample-barcoded 5' primer. The raw public reads went through TCRdb reprocessing: fastp at Q25, MiXCR clone calling, in-frame beta chains kept. Every distinct CDR3 protein forms one entry, paired with its most common genes and DNA. Present in this sample are more than 700,000 distinct CDR3 sequences, roughly 50% of which were seen just once. Around 41% of the sample goes to the ten largest clones. Sequencing used blood. These TCRs come from a man older than 75 in good health.

V usage is TRBV5-1 and J usage is TRBJ2-2; TRBD1 matches at 9 bases. CDR3 length: 16 amino acids. Trimming cost V 4 bases and J 5 bases; bases outside gene matches: 9. Germline CDR1 reads SGHRS; CDR2 reads YFSETQ. CDR3 in amino acids: CASSQNPTGGTGELFF. The CDR3, as DNA: TGCGCCAGCAGCCAAAACCCGACAGGGGGGACCGGGGAGCTGTTTTTT. Variable domain in full (rest from reference TRBV5-1 and TRBJ2-2): KAGVTQTPRYLIKTRGQQVTLSCSPISGHRSVSWYQQTPGQGLQFLFEYFSETQRNKGNFPGRFSGRQFSNSRSEMNVSTLELGDSALYLCASSQNPTGGTGELFFGEGSRLTVL.

This clonotype was observed a handful of times. The V and J genes are TRBV20-1 and TRBJ2-1; D unresolved. Looked up from germline, CDR1 is DFQATT and CDR2 is SNEGSKA (reference sequence). The CDR3 runs to 14 residues. The V and J ends lost 3 bases and 6 bases respectively, with 15 bases between them. The CDR3 region is CSARFPPRVNEQFF. The CDR3 DNA follows: TGCAGTGCTAGGTTCCCGCCCCGCGTCAATGAGCAGTTCTTC.

This sequence joins TRBV14 and TRBJ2-2; D is undetermined. CDR3 length: 13 amino acids. Trimming took off 4 bases at V and 6 bases at J, with 9 bases between the two ends. CDR1 is SGHDN and CDR2 is FVKESK in the germline V gene. Here the CDR3 reads CASSPRQAGELFF. CDR3 DNA sequence: TGTGCCAGCAGCCCGCGCCAGGCCGGGGAGCTGTTTTTT.

The CDR3 region has the DNA TGCAGTGCTAGGATTCCAGGCATCACAGATACGCAGTATTTT. Residues: CSARIPGITDTQYF. V is TRBV20-1 and J is TRBJ2-3; D call uncertain. V lost 3 bases and J 2 bases, leaving 12 bases between the germline ends. Germline V CDR1 and CDR2: DFQATT, SNEGSKA (reference sequence). This CDR3 is 14 amino acids long.

Notes on this clonotype: At one end the junction does not follow the germline gene, possibly because of a read error. This chain connects TRBV6-6 to TRBJ2-3; 11 positions match TRBD2. This CDR3 is built from 17 residues. Germline lookup yields CDR1 MNHNY and CDR2 SVGAGI (reference sequence). CDR3: CASSYPTGTSGADTQYF. CDR3 coding DNA: TGTGCTAGCAGTTACCCTACCGGGACTAGCGGTGCGGATACGCAGTATTTT.

The genes are TRBV20-1 and TRBJ1-6; a weak D match, TRBD1 (6 bases). The length of the CDR3 is 13 residues. V lost 6 bases to trimming and J lost 11 bases, with 17 bases between them. CDR1 is DFQATT, CDR2 SNEGSKA, per germline (reference sequence). As DNA, the CDR3 is TGCAGTGCGTTACAGGGTCGGGGTACACCCCTCCACTTT. As protein: CSALQGRGTPLHF.

The chain links TRBV29-1 to TRBJ1-1; 7 bases match TRBD1. With V trimmed by 2 bases and J by 0 bases, 6 bases remained unmatched. Per the germline V gene, CDR1 is SQVTM and CDR2 is ANQGSEA. The CDR3 covers 15 residues. In DNA form, the CDR3 reads TGCAGCGTTGAACGGGCAGGGGGTCTGAACACTGAAGCTTTCTTT. This translates into CSVERAGGLNTEAFF.

This clonotype was observed a single time. This rearrangement joins TRBV4-2 to TRBJ2-7; D may be TRBD1 (6 bases). The CDR3 loop spans 14 amino acids. The V gene's germline CDR1 is LGHNA and CDR2 YNFKEQ. Trimming shortened V by 4 bases and J by 2 bases, and 12 bases separated the two germline ends. The CDR3: CASSPIGGAYEQYF. The CDR3 region has the DNA TGTGCCAGCAGCCCCATAGGGGGAGCCTACGAGCAGTACTTC.

The chain joins TRBV6-5 to TRBJ1-4; 9 positions match TRBD1. Germline trimming cut 4 bases from V and 2 bases from J; bases unmatched to any gene: 8. This CDR3 is built from 17 residues. From germline, CDR1 is MNHEY and CDR2 SVGAGI. The DNA for the CDR3 is TGTGCCAGCAGTTCGACAGGGGGTAGCTTGACTAATGAAAAACTGTTTTTT. Translation: CASSSTGGSLTNEKLFF.

The chain uses TRBV2 and TRBJ1-2; D is undetermined. V dropped 3 bases and J dropped 5 bases, with 13 bases sitting between them. CDR1 and CDR2 from the germline V gene are SNHLY and FYNNEI. This CDR3 spans 14 amino acids. The CDR3 loop reads CASSEMGGLYGYTF. The CDR3 DNA follows: TGTGCCAGCAGTGAGATGGGAGGCTTGTATGGCTACACCTTC.

In regard to this clonotype: A much larger clone sits a single nucleotide away, making a read error possible. As DNA, the CDR3 is TGCGCCAGCAGCGTGGCCGGCCAGGGGTTTGGCTACACCTTC. Translated: CASSVAGQGFGYTF. The rearrangement joins TRBV5-1 to TRBJ1-2, with D maybe TRBD1 (6 bases). Germline CDR1 and CDR2: SGHRS and YFSETQ. CDR3 size: 14 residues. Trimming stripped 4 bases from V and 7 bases from J, with 17 bases between.

The chain combines TRBV29-1 with TRBJ2-3; D is undetermined. Germline V gene data show CDR1 as SQVTM and CDR2 as ANQGSEA. This CDR3 is built from 12 residues. Trimming took off 0 bases at V and 5 bases at J, with 6 bases between the two ends. CDR3 protein: CSVEEPRDTQYF. The CDR3 DNA follows: TGCAGCGTTGAAGAACCCAGAGATACGCAGTATTTT.

The rearrangement joins TRBV20-1 to TRBJ2-1; perhaps TRBD1 as D (5 bases). V was shortened by 5 bases and J by 11 bases, with 19 bases between the two germline ends. This CDR3 has 13 residues. Germline CDR1 DFQATT, CDR2 SNEGSKA (reference sequence). Here the CDR3 reads CSAARRAQGKQFF. In DNA, the CDR3 is TGCAGTGCTGCCCGCCGGGCCCAGGGTAAGCAGTTCTTC.

The chain combines TRBV28 with TRBJ2-3; 10 bases fit TRBD2. CDR3 length equals 17 residues. The junction had 7 bases not matched to a gene; V was cut back by 3 bases and J by 1 base. The germline gives CDR1 MDHEN, CDR2 SYDVKM. The CDR3 bases are TGTGCCAGCAGTTTGGGTTTAGGGACTAGCGGCACAGATACGCAGTATTTT. It translates to CASSLGLGTSGTDTQYF.

J is TRBJ2-1 and V is TRBV2; no firm D call. CDR1 and CDR2 from the germline V gene are SNHLY and FYNNEI. Trimming took 7 bases from V and 4 from J, leaving 11 bases between them. This CDR3 is built from 13 residues. CDR3 loop: CASTLWGYNEQFF. The CDR3 bases are TGTGCCAGCACCCTGTGGGGATACAATGAGCAGTTCTTC.

The chain couples TRBV9 to TRBJ2-1, with D maybe TRBD1 (6 bases). This CDR3 has 16 amino acids. CDR1 and CDR2 from the germline V gene are SGDLS and YYNGEE. The germline V and J ends were trimmed by 2 bases and 8 bases, with 20 bases remaining between them. DNA for the CDR3: TGTGCCAGCAGCGTCGAACCGGGACAAGGACGCGATGAGCAGTTCTTC. Translating it yields CASSVEPGQGRDEQFF.

The chain recombines TRBV7-2 with TRBJ2-3; 11 bases agree with TRBD1. The CDR3 contains 14 residues. Germline lookup yields CDR1 SGHTA and CDR2 FQGNSA. The trim removed 5 bases at V and 5 bases at J, leaving 3 bases unmatched. CDR3 nucleotides: TGTGCCAGCAGCCCGGACAGGGGGCAAGATACGCAGTATTTT. The encoded protein is CASSPDRGQDTQYF.

V gene TRBV3-1 combines with J gene TRBJ2-4; D remains ambiguous. Trimming stripped 0 bases from V and 6 bases from J, with 9 bases between. CDR3 length: 14 amino acids. Germline CDR1 and CDR2: LGHDT and YNNKEL (reference sequence). CDR3 nucleotide sequence: TGTGCCAGCAGCCAAGATCTGGCCGGAAACATTCAGTACTTC. This codes for CASSQDLAGNIQYF.

This sequence joins TRBV7-8 and TRBJ1-2; TRBD1 is a possible D gene (6 bases). Germline V gives CDR1 SGHVS, CDR2 FQNEAQ. The CDR3 covers 13 residues. The ends were cut back, 4 bases at V and 3 bases at J, with 9 bases in the middle. CDR3 sequence: CASSSRQDYGYTF. The CDR3 DNA sequence: TGTGCCAGCAGCTCTAGACAGGACTATGGCTACACCTTC.

A few counts support this clonotype. The V gene is TRBV2, the J gene TRBJ2-6; D is ambiguous. The CDR3 length is 13 residues. Germline CDR1 SNHLY, CDR2 FYNNEI. Between the trimmed V and J ends, which lost 11 bases and 0 bases, there was a span of 8 bases. The CDR3 is CAGRSSGANVLTF. CDR3 coding DNA: TGTGCCGGACGGTCCTCTGGGGCCAACGTCCTGACTTTC.

V usage is TRBV9 and J usage is TRBJ2-5; weak D call: TRBD2 (6 bases). The CDR3 loop spans 14 amino acids. Trimming pared 0 bases from V and 5 bases from J, leaving 11 bases between. Germline CDR1 reads SGDLS; CDR2 reads YYNGEE. The CDR3 DNA follows: TGTGCCAGCAGCGTAGGGCAGGAGGGGGAGACCCAGTACTTC. Amino acids: CASSVGQEGETQYF. The entire variable domain, with the rest obtained from reference TRBV9 and TRBJ2-5, is as follows: DSGVTQTPKHLITATGQRVTLRCSPRSGDLSVYWYQQSLDQGLQFLIQYYNGEERAKGNILERFSAQQFPDLHSELNLSSLELGDSALYFCASSVGQEGETQYFGPGTRLLVL.

This clonotype was seen a handful of times. The chain couples TRBV14 to TRBJ2-7; 8 nucleotides line up with TRBD2. The CDR3 totals 16 residues. Germline loops: CDR1 SGHDN, CDR2 FVKESK. Trimming removed 3 bases from V and 5 bases from J; junction bases left unmatched: 12. The CDR3 here is CASSHYGRAGADEQYF. CDR3 DNA: TGTGCCAGCAGCCATTACGGACGAGCGGGAGCGGACGAGCAGTACTTC.

The chain is built from TRBV10-2 and TRBJ2-7; D gene uncertain. Trimming stripped 6 bases from V and 7 bases from J, with 13 bases between. CDR1 and CDR2 from the germline V gene are WSHSY and SAAADI. This CDR3 comprises 12 residues. CDR3 protein: CASSGFGFEQYF. The DNA for the CDR3 is TGCGCCAGCAGCGGGTTCGGGTTTGAGCAGTACTTC.

This clonotype was seen a few times. J is TRBJ2-1 and V is TRBV12-3 or TRBV12-4, with 13 bases that match TRBD2. Losses at the gene ends were 5 bases for V and 6 bases for J; bases not matched to a gene: 7. The CDR3 has 16 amino acids. The DNA for the CDR3 is TGTGCCAGCAGTCGTCCGGGACTAGCGGGACCCAATGAGCAGTTCTTC. It translates to CASSRPGLAGPNEQFF.

A note on this clonotype: Sequence at one end of the junction differs from germline and may be a read error. The chain recombines TRBV9 with TRBJ2-6, with D perhaps TRBD1 (5 bases). CDR3 length: 15 amino acids. CDR1 and CDR2 (germline): SGDLS, YYNGEE. The CDR3 loop reads CASSVLSSGANILTF. CDR3 DNA: TGTGCCAGCAGCGTACTCAGCTCTGGGGCCAACATCCTGACTTTC.

This clonotype was counted a single time. The chain has TRBV24-1 and TRBJ2-4, with 9 nucleotides matching TRBD2. The CDR3 extends over 18 amino acids. V shed 9 bases and J 2 bases; nucleotides not matched to a gene: 16. Germline values: CDR1 KGHDR, CDR2 SFDVKD. The CDR3 reads CATPRLREGSGSKNIQYF. For the CDR3, the DNA is TGTGCCACCCCGCGGTTGCGGGAGGGTTCAGGGTCCAAAAACATTCAGTACTTC.